This T cell receptor beta chain emerged from a study of CD8 T cells in ankylosing spondylitis. Study-wide points: Disease-linked clones reportedly concentrated significantly in matched ankylosing spondylitis synovial fluid. Reports of some motif variants in reactive arthritis synovial fluid and blood predate this one. The study identified a TCR beta motif of eight highly homologous variants that appeared characteristic of ankylosing spondylitis blood.

TCRdb called the 5' RACE reads again in MiXCR, with one record for every CDR3 protein. Here the sample spans about 180,000 distinct CDR3 sequences, around a tenth being singletons. This CDR3 comprises 14 residues. Germline V gene sequence: CDR1 MDHEN, CDR2 SYDVKM. Trimming pared 3 bases from V and 6 bases from J, leaving 11 bases between. This clonotype was picked up a small number of times. The antigen is undetermined. The origin of this receptor is a female donor with ankylosing spondylitis or in good health (not recorded which). The genes are TRBV28 and TRBJ2-2; D ambiguous. The sequenced sample consisted of blood, either unsorted or a sorted T cell fraction (not recorded which). In DNA form, the CDR3 reads TGTGCCAGCAGTTTCCGATTAGTCTCCGGGGAGCTGTTTTTT. It is translated as CASSFRLVSGELFF.